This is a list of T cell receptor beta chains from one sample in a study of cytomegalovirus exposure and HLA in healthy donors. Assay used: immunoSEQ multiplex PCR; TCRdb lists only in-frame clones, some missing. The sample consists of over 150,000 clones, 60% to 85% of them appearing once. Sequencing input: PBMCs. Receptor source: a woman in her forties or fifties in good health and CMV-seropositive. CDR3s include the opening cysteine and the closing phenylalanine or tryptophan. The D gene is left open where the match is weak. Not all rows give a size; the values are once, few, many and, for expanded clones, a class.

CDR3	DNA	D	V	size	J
CASSPEDSPEQYF	TGTGCCAGCAGCCCAGAGGACAGTCCCGAGCAGTACTTC	.	TRBV9	.	TRBJ2-7
CAWTPGQGDATNEKLFF	TGTGCTTGGACTCCGGGACAGGGGGATGCAACTAATGAAAAACTGTTTTTT	TRBD1	TRBV30	.	TRBJ1-4
CAGSRGPSYEQYF	TGTGCCGGGTCTAGAGGTCCCTCCTACGAGCAGTACTTC	.	TRBV18	.	TRBJ2-7
CASRAGMTNEKLFF	TGCGCCAGCAGAGCAGGGATGACTAATGAAAAACTGTTTTTT	.	TRBV10-2	few	TRBJ1-4
CASSFDRGTEAFF	TGCGCCAGCAGCTTTGACAGGGGCACTGAAGCTTTCTTT	TRBD1	TRBV5-1	once	TRBJ1-1
CASSSGTSVETQYF	TGTGCCAGCAGCTCCGGGACTAGCGTTGAGACCCAGTACTTC	TRBD2	TRBV7-9	.	TRBJ2-5
CASSPATMNTEAFF	TGTGCCAGTAGTCCGGCCACTATGAACACTGAAGCTTTCTTT	.	TRBV19	.	TRBJ1-1
CASSDSGGYNEQFF	TGTGCCAGCAGTGACAGCGGGGGGTACAATGAGCAGTTCTTC	TRBD2	TRBV27	.	TRBJ2-1
CASSLSGTGNYGYTF	TGTGCCAGCAGCTTGTCCGGGACAGGGAACTATGGCTACACCTTC	TRBD1	TRBV5-5	.	TRBJ1-2
CASSLGLAGAQETQYF	TGTGCCAGCAGCCTGGGACTAGCGGGGGCCCAAGAGACCCAGTACTTC	TRBD2	TRBV7-2	.	TRBJ2-5
CSVENPGSYEQYF	TGCAGCGTTGAAAACCCAGGGTCCTACGAGCAGTACTTC	.	TRBV29-1	.	TRBJ2-7
CASNRAGSNQPQHF	TGTGCCAGCAACAGAGCAGGTAGCAATCAGCCCCAGCATTTT	.	TRBV6-1	once	TRBJ1-5
CASSAITGSSYNEQFF	TGTGCCAGCAGCGCGATAACAGGGAGCTCCTACAATGAGCAGTTCTTC	.	TRBV5-4	.	TRBJ2-1
CASTLAGETQYF	TGTGCCAGCACACTAGCTGGGGAGACCCAGTACTTC	.	TRBV6-1	once	TRBJ2-5
CASSLAPGGEQFF	TGTGCCAGCAGCTTAGCCCCGGGAGGTGAGCAGTTCTTC	TRBD2	TRBV13	.	TRBJ2-1
CASSNPGQSSGNTIYF	TGTGCCAGTAGTAACCCGGGACAGTCTTCGGGAAACACCATATATTTT	TRBD1	TRBV19	once	TRBJ1-3
CASSAPTSGASYNEQFF	TGTGCCAGCAGCGCCCCTACTAGCGGGGCATCCTACAATGAGCAGTTCTTC	TRBD2	TRBV9	.	TRBJ2-1
CASSQGQGAEAFF	TGTGCCAGCAGCCAGGGACAGGGGGCCGAAGCTTTCTTT	TRBD1	TRBV14	.	TRBJ1-1
CASSQGDRFDEQYF	TGTGCCAGCAGCCAGGGGGACAGGTTTGACGAGCAGTACTTC	TRBD1	TRBV5-6	.	TRBJ2-7
CASSTVRGQNNSPLHF	TGTGCCAGCAGTACGGTTCGGGGACAGAATAATTCACCCCTCCACTTT	TRBD1	TRBV2	.	TRBJ1-6
CASSGDGTVVSWGYTF	TGTGCCAGTAGTGGAGATGGGACAGTGGTGTCGTGGGGCTACACCTTC	TRBD1	TRBV19	.	TRBJ1-2
CASSLGPFNEQFF	TGTGCCAGCAGCTTAGGTCCCTTCAATGAGCAGTTCTTC	.	TRBV7-6	.	TRBJ2-1
CASSREESTSLHF	TGTGCCAGCTCACGCGAGGAGTCAACATCCCTCCACTTT	.	TRBV18	.	TRBJ1-6
CANSSSWGTGNTEAFF	TGTGCCAACTCTTCCAGCTGGGGGACAGGGAACACTGAAGCTTTCTTT	TRBD1	TRBV27	.	TRBJ1-1
CASRSGTGVSGANVLTF	TGCGCCAGCAGATCCGGGACAGGGGTCTCTGGGGCCAACGTCCTGACTTTC	TRBD1	TRBV5-1	.	TRBJ2-6
CSVELWSGAGGFEAFF	TGCAGCGTTGAGCTATGGAGCGGAGCGGGGGGGTTTGAAGCTTTCTTT	.	TRBV29-1	.	TRBJ1-1
CASSYSTVYEQYF	TGTGCCAGCAGCTATTCTACAGTCTACGAGCAGTACTTC	.	TRBV7-6	.	TRBJ2-7
CASSIGGAGANVLTF	TGTGCCAGTAGTATAGGAGGTGCTGGGGCCAACGTCCTGACTTTC	.	TRBV19	.	TRBJ2-6
CASSLGGTADTEAFF	TGTGCCAGCAGCTTGGGTGGGACAGCTGACACTGAAGCTTTCTTT	TRBD1	TRBV5-4	few	TRBJ1-1
CSGDRVSEAFF	TGCAGCGGCGACAGGGTTTCTGAAGCTTTCTTT	TRBD1	TRBV29-1	once	TRBJ1-1
CASSEEAGGPNEQFF	TGTGCCAGCAGTGAAGAGGCGGGGGGGCCCAATGAGCAGTTCTTC	TRBD2	TRBV2	.	TRBJ2-1
CASSLGPGLQPHEQYF	TGTGCCAGCAGCTTAGGCCCGGGACTACAACCGCACGAGCAGTACTTC	TRBD2	TRBV7-6	.	TRBJ2-7
CASSLGGKGRSYTF	TGTGCCAGCAGCTTAGGAGGGAAGGGTAGGAGCTACACCTTC	.	TRBV7-2	.	TRBJ1-2
CASSLDGVSNQPQHF	TGCGCCAGCAGCTTGGACGGAGTTAGCAATCAGCCCCAGCATTTT	.	TRBV5-1	.	TRBJ1-5
CASSPETGEANYGYPF	TGTGCCAGCAGCCCGGAGACAGGGGAAGCTAACTATGGCTACCCCTTC	TRBD1	TRBV5-6	few	TRBJ1-2
CASSVAIGGAADTQYF	TGTGCCAGCAGCGTAGCTATCGGGGGGGCGGCAGATACGCAGTATTTT	TRBD2	TRBV9	.	TRBJ2-3
CASSRTGMGYEQYF	TGTGCCAGCAGTCGCACAGGGATGGGCTACGAGCAGTACTTC	.	TRBV2	.	TRBJ2-7
CASSNYQGTGGTGELFF	TGTGCCAGCTCCAACTACCAAGGGACAGGGGGCACCGGGGAGCTGTTTTTT	TRBD1	TRBV18	.	TRBJ2-2
CAWSPGGTEAFF	TGTGCCTGGAGTCCAGGGGGCACTGAAGCTTTCTTT	TRBD1	TRBV30	once	TRBJ1-1
CASSLEESSYEQYF	TGCGCCAGCAGCTTGGAAGAGTCCTCCTACGAGCAGTACTTC	.	TRBV5-1	.	TRBJ2-7
CASSVDPLTTYEQYF	TGTGCCAGCAGCGTAGACCCCCTAACTACCTACGAGCAGTACTTC	.	TRBV9	once	TRBJ2-7
CASSPGGGLLNGYTF	TGTGCCAGCAGCCCCGGGGGGGGATTGTTAAATGGCTACACCTTC	.	TRBV5-6	.	TRBJ1-2
CASSLQGAQQPQHF	TGTGCCAGCAGCTTACAGGGGGCTCAACAGCCCCAGCATTTT	TRBD1	TRBV5-4	.	TRBJ1-5
CASSPPGLVNTEAFF	TGTGCCAGCTCACCACCCGGGTTGGTGAACACTGAAGCTTTCTTT	.	TRBV18	.	TRBJ1-1
CASTLRGVHDTQYF	TGTGCCAGCACACTACGGGGTGTTCATGATACGCAGTATTTT	.	TRBV11-2	.	TRBJ2-3
CASSGTQETQYF	TGTGCCAGCAGTGGGACACAAGAGACCCAGTACTTC	.	TRBV6-1	.	TRBJ2-5
CASSSPGDRGIEQYF	TGTGCCAGTAGCTCCCCCGGGGACAGGGGAATCGAGCAGTACTTC	TRBD1	TRBV19	.	TRBJ2-7
CASRNGLVFSTDTQYF	TGTGCCAGCAGAAACGGACTCGTCTTCAGCACAGATACGCAGTATTTT	.	TRBV5-4	few	TRBJ2-3
CASSPETGLETQYF	TGTGCCAGCAGTCCCGAGACAGGGTTGGAGACCCAGTACTTC	TRBD1	TRBV7-9	.	TRBJ2-5
CASSPHPGLAGATSYEQYF	TGTGCCAGCAGCCCTCATCCGGGACTAGCGGGGGCCACCTCCTACGAGCAGTACTTC	TRBD2	TRBV7-9	.	TRBJ2-7
CATSGGRDEQFF	TGTGCCACATCAGGGGGCAGGGATGAGCAGTTCTTC	TRBD1	TRBV28	.	TRBJ2-1
CASSEAGTYEQYF	TGTGCCAGCAGTGAGGCGGGGACCTACGAGCAGTACTTC	.	TRBV2	.	TRBJ2-7
CASREVGYTF	TGTGCCAGCAGGGAGGTCGGCTACACCTTC	.	TRBV2	once	TRBJ1-2